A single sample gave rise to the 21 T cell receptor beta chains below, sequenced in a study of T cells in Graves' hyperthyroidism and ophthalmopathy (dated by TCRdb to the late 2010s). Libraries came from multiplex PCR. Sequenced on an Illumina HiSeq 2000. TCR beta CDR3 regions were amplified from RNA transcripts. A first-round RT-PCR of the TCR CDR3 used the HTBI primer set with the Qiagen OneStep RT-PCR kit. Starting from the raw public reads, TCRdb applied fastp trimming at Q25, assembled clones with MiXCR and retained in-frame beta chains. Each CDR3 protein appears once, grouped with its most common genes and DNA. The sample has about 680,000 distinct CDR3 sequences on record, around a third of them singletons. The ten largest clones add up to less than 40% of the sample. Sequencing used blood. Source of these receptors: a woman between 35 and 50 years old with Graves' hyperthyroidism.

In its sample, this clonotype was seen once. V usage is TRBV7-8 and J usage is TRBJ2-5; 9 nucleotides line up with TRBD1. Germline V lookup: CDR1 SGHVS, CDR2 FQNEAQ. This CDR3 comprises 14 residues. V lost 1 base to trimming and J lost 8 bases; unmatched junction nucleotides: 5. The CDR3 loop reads CASSLVDRGNTQYF. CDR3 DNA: TGTGCCAGCAGCTTAGTTGACAGGGGGAACACCCAGTACTTC.

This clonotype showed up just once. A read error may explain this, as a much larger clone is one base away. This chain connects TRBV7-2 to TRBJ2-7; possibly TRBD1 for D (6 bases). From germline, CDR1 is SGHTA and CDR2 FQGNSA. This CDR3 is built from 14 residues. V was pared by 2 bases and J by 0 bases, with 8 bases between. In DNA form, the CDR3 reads TGTACCAGCAGCTTATGGACAGACTCCTACGAGCAGTACTTC. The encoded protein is CTSSLWTDSYEQYF.

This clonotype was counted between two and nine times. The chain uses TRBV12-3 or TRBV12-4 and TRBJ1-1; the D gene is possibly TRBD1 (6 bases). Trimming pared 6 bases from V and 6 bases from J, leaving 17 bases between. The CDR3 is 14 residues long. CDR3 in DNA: TGTGCCAGCAGCCTGACAGGTTTTTCATCTGAAGCTTTCTTT. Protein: CASSLTGFSSEAFF.

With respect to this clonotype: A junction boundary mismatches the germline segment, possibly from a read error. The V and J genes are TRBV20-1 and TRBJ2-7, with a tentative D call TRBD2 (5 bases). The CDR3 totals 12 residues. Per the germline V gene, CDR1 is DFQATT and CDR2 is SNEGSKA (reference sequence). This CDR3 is CCARSAGYEQYF. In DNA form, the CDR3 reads TGCTGTGCTAGGTCGGCGGGCTACGAGCAGTACTTC.

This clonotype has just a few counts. CDR3 sequence reads: CASSAHGQGASGANVLTF. The CDR3, as DNA: TGTGCCAGCAGCGCACACGGACAGGGGGCTTCTGGGGCCAACGTCCTGACTTTC. The chain recombines TRBV5-5 with TRBJ2-6, with 11 bases that match TRBD1. This CDR3 has 18 residues. CDR1 is SGHKS, CDR2 YYEKEE, per germline (reference sequence). Losses at the gene ends were 4 bases for V and 1 base for J; bases not matched to a gene: 7. Full variable domain (remainder filled in from reference TRBV5-5 and TRBJ2-6): DAGVTQSPTHLIKTRGQQVTLRCSPISGHKSVSWYQQVLGQGPQFIFQYYEKEERGRGNFPDRFSARQFPNYSSELNVNALLLGDSALYLCASSAHGQGASGANVLTFGAGSRLTVL.

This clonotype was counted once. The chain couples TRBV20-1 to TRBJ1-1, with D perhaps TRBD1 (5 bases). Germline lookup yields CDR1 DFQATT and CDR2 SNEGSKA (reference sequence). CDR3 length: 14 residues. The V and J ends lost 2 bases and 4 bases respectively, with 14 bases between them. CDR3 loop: CSARTSWGSTEAFF. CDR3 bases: TGCAGTGCTAGAACGTCCTGGGGGAGCACTGAAGCTTTCTTT.

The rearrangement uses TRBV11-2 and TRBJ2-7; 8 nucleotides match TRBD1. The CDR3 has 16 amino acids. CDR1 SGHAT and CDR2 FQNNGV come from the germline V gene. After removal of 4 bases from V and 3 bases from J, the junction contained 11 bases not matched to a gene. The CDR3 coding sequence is TGTGCCAGCAGCTCACCCAACCGGGACAGGAACTACGAGCAGTACTTC. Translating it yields CASSSPNRDRNYEQYF.

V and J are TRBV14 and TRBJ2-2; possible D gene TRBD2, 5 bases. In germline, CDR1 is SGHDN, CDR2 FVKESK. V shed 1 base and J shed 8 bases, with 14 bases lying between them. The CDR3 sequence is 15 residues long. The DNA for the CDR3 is TGTGCCAGCAGCCAAGCGGAACTAGTTCGAGGGGAGCTGTTTTTT. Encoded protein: CASSQAELVRGELFF.

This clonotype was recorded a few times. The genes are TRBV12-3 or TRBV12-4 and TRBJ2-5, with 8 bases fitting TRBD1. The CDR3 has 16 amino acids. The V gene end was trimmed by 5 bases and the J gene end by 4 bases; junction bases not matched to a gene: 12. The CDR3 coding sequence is TGTGCCAGCAGTCCTGATGGACAGGGTGGGTCAGAGACCCAGTACTTC. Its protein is CASSPDGQGGSETQYF.

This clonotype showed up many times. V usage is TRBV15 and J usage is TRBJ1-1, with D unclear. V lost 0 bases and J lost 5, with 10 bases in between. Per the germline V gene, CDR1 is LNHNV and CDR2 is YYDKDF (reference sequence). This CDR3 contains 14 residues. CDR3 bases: TGTGCCACCAGCAGAGAGGGTCCGGGTACTGAAGCTTTCTTT. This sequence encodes CATSREGPGTEAFF.

DNA of the CDR3: TGTGCCAGCAGCCTTACTTACAGGGGGGACACCGGGGAGCTGTTTTTT. This gives the protein CASSLTYRGDTGELFF. The J gene is TRBJ1-4, the V gene TRBV2, with 8 bases matching TRBD1. The DNA end is a closer match to TRBJ2-2, so the J assignment may be wrong. This CDR3 has 16 amino acids. The germline CDR1 and CDR2 sequences are SNHLY and FYNNEI.

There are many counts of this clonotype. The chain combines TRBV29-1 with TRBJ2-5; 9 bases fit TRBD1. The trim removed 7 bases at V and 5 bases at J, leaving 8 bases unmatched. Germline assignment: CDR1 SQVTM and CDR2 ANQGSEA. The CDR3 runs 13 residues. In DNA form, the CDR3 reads TGCAGCGCGGGACAGGGAACGAAGGAGACCCAGTACTTC. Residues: CSAGQGTKETQYF.

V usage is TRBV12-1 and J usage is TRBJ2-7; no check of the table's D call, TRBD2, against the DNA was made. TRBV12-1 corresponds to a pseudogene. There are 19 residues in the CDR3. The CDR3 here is CASSIVLLPGLASSYEQYF. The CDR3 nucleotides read TGTGCCAGCAGCATTGTCCTCCTACCGGGACTAGCTAGTTCCTACGAGCAGTACTTC.

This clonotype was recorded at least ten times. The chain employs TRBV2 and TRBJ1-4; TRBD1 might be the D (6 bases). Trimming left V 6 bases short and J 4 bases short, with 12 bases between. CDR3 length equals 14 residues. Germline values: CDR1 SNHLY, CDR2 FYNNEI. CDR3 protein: CASSEGTLNEKLFF. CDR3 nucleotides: TGTGCCAGCAGCGAGGGGACACTTAATGAAAAACTGTTTTTT.

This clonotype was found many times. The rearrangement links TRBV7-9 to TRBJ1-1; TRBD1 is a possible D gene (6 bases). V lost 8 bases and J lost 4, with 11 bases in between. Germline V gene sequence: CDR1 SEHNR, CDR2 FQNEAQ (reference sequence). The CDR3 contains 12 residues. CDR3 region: CASEGGGTEAFF. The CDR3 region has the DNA TGTGCCAGCGAGGGAGGGGGCACTGAAGCTTTCTTT.

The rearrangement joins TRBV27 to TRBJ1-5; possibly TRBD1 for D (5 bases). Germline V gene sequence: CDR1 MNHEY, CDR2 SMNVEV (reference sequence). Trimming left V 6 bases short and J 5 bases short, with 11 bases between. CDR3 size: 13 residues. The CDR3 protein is CASRYNRYQPQHF. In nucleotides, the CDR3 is TGTGCCAGCAGGTATAACAGGTATCAGCCCCAGCATTTT.

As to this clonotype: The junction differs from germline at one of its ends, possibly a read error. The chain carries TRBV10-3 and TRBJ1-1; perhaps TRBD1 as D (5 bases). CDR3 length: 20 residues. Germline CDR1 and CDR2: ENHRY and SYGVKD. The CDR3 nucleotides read TGTGCCAGCAGTGAAGATCCCCCCCCGGCAGGGCCGACTTTGAACACTGAAGCTTTCTTT. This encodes CASSEDPPPAGPTLNTEAFF.

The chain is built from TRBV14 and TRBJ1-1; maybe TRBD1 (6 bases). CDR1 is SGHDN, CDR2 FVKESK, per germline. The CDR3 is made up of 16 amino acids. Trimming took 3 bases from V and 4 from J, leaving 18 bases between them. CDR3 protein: CASSHLQGGRFTEAFF. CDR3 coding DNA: TGTGCCAGCAGCCACCTACAGGGTGGGAGGTTCACTGAAGCTTTCTTT. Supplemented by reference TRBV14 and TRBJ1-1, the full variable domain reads EAGVTQFPSHSVIEKGQTVTLRCDPISGHDNLYWYRRVMGKEIKFLLHFVKESKQDESGMPNNRFLAERTGGTYSTLKVQPAELEDSGVYFCASSHLQGGRFTEAFFGQGTRLTVV.

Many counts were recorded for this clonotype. CDR3 coding DNA: TGTGCCAGCCTTGAACCGTTCCAAGAGACCCAGTACTTC. It is translated as CASLEPFQETQYF. The chain uses TRBV25-1 and TRBJ2-5; D uncertain. The V and J ends lost 8 bases and 1 base respectively, with 11 bases between them. The V gene's germline CDR1 is MGHDK and CDR2 SYGVNS. The CDR3 has 13 amino acids.

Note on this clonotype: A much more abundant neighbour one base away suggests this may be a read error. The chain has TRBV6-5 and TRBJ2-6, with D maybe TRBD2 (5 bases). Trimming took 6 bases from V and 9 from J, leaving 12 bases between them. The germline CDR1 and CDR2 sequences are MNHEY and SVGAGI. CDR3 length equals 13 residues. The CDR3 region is CASSRASGNVLTF. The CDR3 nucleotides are TGTGCCAGCAGCCGGGCCAGCGGCAACGTCCTGACTTTC.

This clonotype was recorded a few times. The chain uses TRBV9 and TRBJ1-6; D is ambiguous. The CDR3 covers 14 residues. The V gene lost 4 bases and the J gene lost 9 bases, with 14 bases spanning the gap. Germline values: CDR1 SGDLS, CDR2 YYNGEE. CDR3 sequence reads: CASSPRSVGSPLHF. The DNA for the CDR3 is TGTGCCAGCAGCCCTAGGAGTGTGGGTTCACCCCTCCACTTT.